This T cell receptor (beta chain) was sequenced in a study of T cell responses to AZD1222 COVID-19 vaccine. Findings and caveats of the study: It should be noted that donors were predominantly white British and more often female, and clonal diversity was possibly underestimated. Spike-specific TCR breadth and depth grew following two AZD1222 doses. Targets within unmutated variant regions were reportedly found for nearly half of spike-specific TCRs. Baseline serology detected seropositivity in only five or six AZD1222 recipients.

V was cut by 1 base and J by 4 bases, with 17 bases left in between. CDR1 and CDR2 from the germline V gene are SGDLS and YYNGEE. The CDR3 has 16 amino acids. A note on this clone: Its antigen is undetermined.

Clones were sequenced by immunoSEQ multiplex PCR, and TCRdb holds only the in-frame ones, with some missing. The sample carries about 140,000 clones, around 90% recorded once. The TCR was taken from an adult who received the MenACWY meningococcal vaccine as a control. Sequencing used peripheral blood, obtained 28 days after the second dose of the MenACWY control vaccine. J is TRBJ2-5 and V is TRBV9; D gene unclear. CDR3 DNA: TGTGCCAGCAGCGTAAATTTCTTAGGCAGTCCAGAGACCCAGTACTTC. It yields the protein CASSVNFLGSPETQYF.